These 28 T cell receptor beta chains were all obtained from the same sample, sequenced in a study of blood T cell repertoires in COVID-19. Measured with immunoSEQ multiplex PCR; TCRdb has only the in-frame clones, and not every one. The sample lists under 350,000 clones, approximately 86% occurring once. The sequenced sample consisted of PBMCs or T cells enriched from blood (not recorded which). Receptors were obtained from a woman in her thirties or forties with acute COVID-19.

The chain combines TRBV7-2 with TRBJ2-7; D is undetermined. Germline assignment: CDR1 SGHTA and CDR2 FQGNSA. The V gene lost 4 bases and the J gene lost 4 bases, with 26 bases spanning the gap. CDR3 length: 18 residues. The CDR3 region is CASSSGITPAPRRYEQYF. The CDR3 DNA follows: TGTGCCAGCAGCTCCGGAATTACACCGGCCCCCCGGCGGTACGAGCAGTACTTC.

The chain combines TRBV7-6 with TRBJ2-7; the D gene is possibly TRBD2 (5 bases). The germline CDR1 and CDR2 sequences are SGHVS and FNYEAQ. The CDR3 covers 13 residues. Trimming stripped 0 bases from V and 3 bases from J, with 6 bases between. CDR3 in DNA: TGTGCCAGCAGCTTAGCTGAGGGCTACGAGCAGTACTTC. This encodes CASSLAEGYEQYF.

The CDR3 is CASSVAGTSGLRQFF. The CDR3 nucleotides read TGTGCCAGCAGCGTAGCCGGGACTAGCGGTCTAAGGCAGTTCTTC. The genes are TRBV9 and TRBJ2-1, with TRBD2 identical over 11 bases. Trimming removed 0 bases from V and 12 bases from J; junction bases left unmatched: 8. CDR3 size: 15 residues. Germline CDR1 reads SGDLS; CDR2 reads YYNGEE.

A single count supports this clone. This rearrangement joins TRBV19 to TRBJ2-7; D is possibly TRBD2 (6 bases). Trimming removed 5 bases from V and 3 bases from J, with 14 bases in between. The CDR3 contains 14 residues. Germline V CDR1 and CDR2: LNHDA, SQIVND (reference sequence). DNA for the CDR3: TGTGCCAGTAGTCCCGGGAGCGGCCTCTACGAGCAGTACTTC. Protein product: CASSPGSGLYEQYF.

Only one count was recorded for this clone. The rearrangement uses TRBV7-9 and TRBJ2-5; the D is unclear. This CDR3 is 14 amino acids long. CDR1 and CDR2 (germline): SEHNR, FQNEAQ (reference sequence). V dropped 1 base and J dropped 2 bases, with 8 bases sitting between them. The CDR3: CASSLVAVQETQYF. CDR3 bases: TGTGCCAGCAGCTTAGTGGCAGTACAAGAGACCCAGTACTTC.

This sequence joins TRBV7-2 and TRBJ1-4, with 12 bases aligning to TRBD1. CDR3 length equals 15 residues. The V gene's germline CDR1 is SGHTA and CDR2 FQGNSA. The V segment lost 5 bases and the J segment 7 bases; nucleotides outside the gene matches: 5. CDR3 in DNA: TGTGCCAGCAGCCGTCCGGGACAGGGGGCTGAAAAACTGTTTTTT. This translates into CASSRPGQGAEKLFF.

V and J are TRBV5-1 and TRBJ1-2, with 11 bases that match TRBD1. Germline V gene lookup returns CDR1 SGHRS and CDR2 YFSETQ. The length of the CDR3 is 16 residues. V shed 4 bases and J 3 bases; nucleotides not matched to a gene: 8. DNA of the CDR3: TGCGCCAGCAGCGCATCCGGGACAGGGGGGGACTATGGCTACACCTTC. It specifies CASSASGTGGDYGYTF.

This chain joins TRBV11-2 and TRBJ1-5, with D possibly matching TRBD1 (5 bases). CDR3 size: 15 residues. Trimming cost V 5 bases and J 3 bases, with 14 bases left between them. The V gene's germline CDR1 is SGHAT and CDR2 FQNNGV. This CDR3 reads CASSAGGSYNQPQHF. The CDR3, as DNA: TGTGCCAGCAGCGCCGGGGGATCCTACAATCAGCCCCAGCATTTT.

Here the CDR3 reads CASSLWTGKKATNEKLFF. CDR3 DNA: TGTGCCAGCAGCTTATGGACAGGGAAAAAAGCAACTAATGAAAAACTGTTTTTT. J is TRBJ1-4 and V is TRBV11-2, with 8 bases lining up with TRBD1. The CDR3 sequence is 18 residues long. CDR1 is SGHAT, CDR2 FQNNGV, per germline. Trimming cost V 2 bases and J 0 bases; bases outside gene matches: 8. Drawing the rest from reference TRBV11-2 and TRBJ1-4, the complete variable domain is EAGVAQSPRYKIIEKRQSVAFWCNPISGHATLYWYQQILGQGPKLLIQFQNNGVVDDSQLPKDRFSAERLKGVDSTLKIQPAKLEDSAVYLCASSLWTGKKATNEKLFFGSGTQLSVL.

The V gene is TRBV29-1, the J gene TRBJ1-2; D might be TRBD1 (5 bases). Trimming took off 6 bases at V and 5 bases at J, with 13 bases between the two ends. CDR1 is SQVTM and CDR2 is ANQGSEA in the germline V gene. The length of the CDR3 is 12 residues. CDR3 protein: CSVTRDSYGYTF. The CDR3 DNA is TGCAGCGTGACCAGGGATTCGTATGGCTACACCTTC. Full variable domain (missing parts from reference TRBV29-1 and TRBJ1-2): SAVISQKPSRDICQRGTSLTIQCQVDSQVTMMFWYRQQPGQSLTLIATANQGSEATYESGFVIDKFPISRPNLTFSTLTVSNMSPEDSSIYLCSVTRDSYGYTFGSGTRLTVV.

This chain links TRBV27 with TRBJ1-5; D gene uncertain. Trimming shortened V by 5 bases and J by 0 bases, and 14 bases separated the two germline ends. Germline V CDR1 and CDR2: MNHEY, SMNVEV (reference sequence). The CDR3 contains 16 residues. The CDR3 spells CASSTLREYSNQPQHF. As DNA, the CDR3 is TGTGCCAGCAGTACACTACGAGAGTATAGCAATCAGCCCCAGCATTTT.

CDR3 coding DNA: TGTGCCAGCAGTTTAAGTCAAGGGGGCAATCAGCCCCAGCATTTT. This encodes CASSLSQGGNQPQHF. The V call is TRBV27, the J call TRBJ1-5; D might be TRBD1 (5 bases). The germline V gene has CDR1 MNHEY and CDR2 SMNVEV (reference sequence). The V end was cut by 2 bases, the J end by 2 bases, with 10 bases between. The CDR3 runs 15 residues.

The genes are TRBV5-4 and TRBJ2-7; TRBD1 matches 8 bases. From germline, CDR1 is SGHNT and CDR2 YYREEE (reference sequence). V lost 4 bases to trimming and J lost 4 bases; unmatched junction nucleotides: 4. The CDR3 contains 13 residues. The CDR3 DNA reads TGTGCCAGCAGCCATCAGGGGGCGTACGAGCAGTACTTC. As protein: CASSHQGAYEQYF.

The genes are TRBV5-6 and TRBJ2-7, with 12 bases lining up with TRBD2. V dropped 0 bases and J dropped 5; count of bases not matched to a gene: 6. This CDR3 spans 16 amino acids. Per the germline V gene, CDR1 is SGHDT and CDR2 is YYEEEE. This chain's CDR3 is CASSLAGGTSGHEQYF. The CDR3 DNA follows: TGTGCCAGCAGCTTGGCGGGAGGGACTAGCGGGCACGAGCAGTACTTC.

V and J are TRBV21-1 and TRBJ2-2; the table's D gene call, TRBD1, was not cross checked with the DNA. TRBV21-1 is a listed pseudogene. The CDR3 totals 20 residues. The CDR3 loop is CASSKVPDRSPSLNTGELFF. CDR3 bases: TGTGCCAGCAGCAAAGTGCCGGACAGGTCCCCTTCCTTAAACACCGGGGAGCTGTTTTTT.

The chain is built from TRBV25-1 and TRBJ2-7; 9 bases line up with TRBD1. Germline V gene data show CDR1 as MGHDK and CDR2 as SYGVNS. CDR3 length: 13 amino acids. V trimming: 5 bases; J trimming: 3 bases; junction bases outside the gene matches: 2. CDR3 protein: CASSRQGGYEQYF. The CDR3 DNA is TGTGCCAGCAGTCGACAGGGGGGCTACGAGCAGTACTTC.

CDR3 region: CASSRGQGMGGELFF. The CDR3 nucleotides are TGTGCCAGCAGTCGTGGACAGGGGATGGGCGGGGAGCTGTTTTTT. The chain has TRBV6-2 or TRBV6-3 and TRBJ2-2; TRBD1 matches 9 bases. Per the germline V gene, CDR1 is MNHEY and CDR2 is SVGEGT. This CDR3 spans 15 amino acids. V lost 5 bases, J lost 7 bases, and 8 bases stayed unmatched.

This sequence joins TRBV5-6 and TRBJ2-7; D is perhaps TRBD1 (5 bases). V was trimmed by 4 bases and J by 4 bases, leaving 12 bases between them. The germline V gene encodes CDR1 SGHDT and CDR2 YYEEEE. The CDR3 totals 13 residues. The CDR3 sequence is CASSRGHQYEQYF. DNA for the CDR3: TGTGCCAGCAGCAGAGGACACCAGTACGAGCAGTACTTC.

CDR3 sequence reads: CASSFGGLLNQPQHF. The DNA of the CDR3 is TGTGCCAGCAGCTTCGGGGGACTTCTAAATCAGCCCCAGCATTTT. The chain employs TRBV5-4 and TRBJ1-5, with D perhaps TRBD1 (5 bases). Trimming removed 2 bases from V and 4 bases from J, with 13 bases in between. Germline V gene sequence: CDR1 SGHNT, CDR2 YYREEE (reference sequence). The length of the CDR3 is 15 residues.

V gene TRBV6-5 combines with J gene TRBJ1-2, with D unresolved. The CDR3 contains 13 residues. The germline V gene encodes CDR1 MNHEY and CDR2 SVGAGI. Trimming shortened V by 6 bases and J by 8 bases, and 16 bases separated the two germline ends. The CDR3 spells CASRDGLERGYTF. CDR3 bases: TGTGCCAGCAGAGACGGCCTAGAACGGGGCTACACCTTC.

The V and J genes are TRBV6-4 and TRBJ2-3; D is possibly TRBD2 (6 bases). Germline CDR1 and CDR2: MRHNA and SNTAGT. With 0 bases removed from V and 0 bases from J, the gap between germline ends came to 10 bases. The CDR3 is made up of 16 amino acids. The CDR3 here is CASSDSRRGSTDTQYF. The CDR3 nucleotides read TGTGCCAGCAGTGACTCGAGACGGGGGAGCACAGATACGCAGTATTTT.

This CDR3 is CASSLEARGPEAFF. The CDR3 DNA reads TGCGCCAGCAGTCTCGAAGCTAGGGGGCCTGAAGCTTTCTTT. The rearrangement uses TRBV10-1 and TRBJ1-1; 7 nucleotides line up with TRBD1. The CDR3 spans 14 residues. V dropped 5 bases and J dropped 6; count of bases not matched to a gene: 9. Germline loops: CDR1 WNHNN, CDR2 SYGVQD (reference sequence).

This chain uses TRBV19 with TRBJ1-4; D is perhaps TRBD1 (5 bases). The CDR3 is 14 residues long. V was pared by 5 bases and J by 0 bases, with 7 bases between. Germline loops: CDR1 LNHDA, CDR2 SQIVND (reference sequence). The CDR3 region is CASSSGSTNEKLFF. For the CDR3, the DNA is TGTGCCAGTAGTTCAGGGTCAACTAATGAAAAACTGTTTTTT.

J is TRBJ2-1 and V is TRBV7-2; 12 bases line up with TRBD2. V was pared by 0 bases and J by 5 bases, with 8 bases of the junction left unmatched. CDR1 and CDR2 from the germline V gene are SGHTA and FQGNSA. The CDR3 length is 18 residues. The CDR3 loop is CASSLAFRLAGVNNEQFF. CDR3 sequence (DNA): TGTGCCAGCAGCTTAGCGTTCAGACTAGCGGGGGTGAACAATGAGCAGTTCTTC.

CDR3 bases: TGTGCCAGTAGTATAGAGGGGAACTCGAGGGCCGAGCAGTACTTC. This translates into CASSIEGNSRAEQYF. The V gene is TRBV19, the J gene TRBJ2-7, with D possibly being TRBD2 (5 bases). The ends were cut back, 0 bases at V and 6 bases at J, with 15 bases in the middle. CDR3 length: 15 residues. Germline V lookup: CDR1 LNHDA, CDR2 SQIVND (reference sequence).

The chain carries TRBV9 and TRBJ2-7, with TRBD2 identical over 8 bases. This CDR3 spans 15 amino acids. Germline V CDR1 and CDR2: SGDLS, YYNGEE. Unmatched junction bases numbered 12, after V lost 7 bases and J lost 3 bases. The CDR3 sequence: CASDLKTGTSYEQYF. CDR3 nucleotides: TGTGCCAGCGACTTAAAAACCGGGACTAGCTACGAGCAGTACTTC.

The rearrangement links TRBV7-2 to TRBJ2-7; a possible D gene is TRBD2 (6 bases). The CDR3 runs to 16 residues. V lost 1 base and J 0 bases, leaving 13 bases between the germline ends. The germline V gene has CDR1 SGHTA and CDR2 FQGNSA. CDR3: CASSLGTGASSYEQYF. In DNA, the CDR3 is TGTGCCAGCAGCTTAGGTACGGGAGCGAGCTCCTACGAGCAGTACTTC. The entire variable domain, with the rest obtained from reference TRBV7-2 and TRBJ2-7, is as follows: GAGVSQSPSNKVTEKGKDVELRCDPISGHTALYWYRQSLGQGLEFLIYFQGNSAPDKSGLPSDRFSAERTGGSVSTLTIQRTQQEDSAVYLCASSLGTGASSYEQYFGPGTRLTVT.

The gene calls are TRBV7-7 and TRBJ2-1; 9 nucleotides match TRBD1. Germline V gene data show CDR1 as SSHAT and CDR2 as FNYEAQ (reference sequence). Losses at the gene ends were 5 bases for V and 7 bases for J; bases not matched to a gene: 12. This CDR3 is 16 amino acids long. CDR3 bases: TGTGCCAGCAGCAAAGGGGGACAGGGAAAGTCGAATGAGCAGTTCTTC. Encoded protein: CASSKGGQGKSNEQFF.